This T cell receptor (beta chain) was profiled in a study of graft-versus-host responses after intestinal transplantation (dated by TCRdb to about 2021). With respect to the entire study: Multivisceral, liver-intestinal, or isolated intestinal transplants were received by the recipients. All recipients received anti-thymocyte globulin induction followed by maintenance tacrolimus and steroids for 3 to 4 years. Bulk TCR-beta CDR3 sequencing was used to track graft-versus-host and host-versus-graft alloreactive T cell clones in the graft, circulation and bone marrow after intestinal transplantation. Alloreactive clones were identified by sequencing pre-transplant mixed lymphocyte reaction products and comparing them with unstimulated pre-transplant donor and recipient T cells. Of the roughly 24 intestinal transplant recipients enrolled in the cohort, one of whom was a retransplant, 3 patients without pretransplant specimens were excluded. Donor T cell macrochimerism was defined as a peak of at least 4% donor T cells among recipient peripheral blood mononuclear cells. Samples from three later patients were sequenced in-house on an Illumina MiSeq with MiXCR processing rather than by the commercial service. Broad study findings and their caveats: The relatively low number and heterogeneity of intestinal transplant patients limited the conclusions. GvH clones were found in recipient bone marrow, and some of the GvH clones appeared earlier in ileal mucosa or blood, which is consistent with an intestinal mucosal origin. Peak levels of circulating GvH clones were associated with declines in HvG clones early after transplant. In patients with donor T cell macrochimerism, the allografts had high GvH to HvG T cell clonal ratios.

V drops 6 bases and J drops 4 bases, leaving 18 bases in between. Including the terminal cysteine and phenylalanine, the CDR3 comprises 15 residues. Only CDR3 DNA remains: 45 bases, in frame from the first base. The germline V gene (reference sequence) provides CDR1 MNHNY and CDR2 SVGAGI. A remark on this clone: Its antigen is not yet known. Base qualities were left out, and no much larger clone turns up one base away.

The time point tag for this specimen amounts to: cells obtained before transplantation from donor or recipient. CD3+CD4+ and CD3+CD8+ populations were FACS-sorted from unstimulated pre-transplant donor and recipient cells taken from spleen or lymph nodes. The library came from the immunoSEQ multiplex PCR assay. For most patients, genomic DNA was isolated with the Qiagen DNeasy Blood and Tissue Kit and shipped frozen to Adaptive Biotechnologies for TCR sequencing. For most patients, genomic DNA was subjected to high-throughput TCR-beta CDR3 sequencing by Adaptive Biotechnologies. Regarding the original processing steps: TCR sequencing data were retrieved from Adaptive's ImmunoSEQ software for around 20 patients, whereas three other patients were processed with MiXCR and VDJtools. To correct CD4 versus CD8 sorting errors, any sequence found in both subsets at a frequency ratio below 5:1 was removed. CDR3 nucleotide sequences shared by donor and recipient were removed because the origin of these sequences could not be assigned. At least 2-fold expansion over unstimulated cells and a minimum CFSE-low frequency of 0.002% (template counts) or 0.001% (read counts) were required for clones to be classified as alloreactive. Clones detected in sequenced pre-transplant spleen, lymph node, or MLR CFSE-low populations of the donor or recipient were defined as mappable. The cumulative frequency of alloreactive clones was calculated as a percentage of all sequences, weighted by copy number. TCRdb limited this immuneACCESS table to in-frame rearrangements with V and J called. A share of clones is missing; checked studies link under half to unresolved V genes, and the rest is unexplained. V and J calls and clone size are given by that table; D and trimming were obtained from the DNA. The sample table shows around 130,000 clones, and roughly nine tenths are seen once. Around 0.15% of the sample rests with the top ten.

The TCR originated in a human donor who received an intestinal transplant. The rearrangement joined TRBV6-6 to TRBJ1-1; D gene: possibly TRBD1, on 5 matching bases. The specimen comprised unstimulated CD4+ T cells sorted from spleen or lymph node cells, sampled before intestinal transplant. The encoded CDR3 is CASSQTRGAATEAFF. The DNA sequence is given as TGTGCCAGCAGCCAAACGAGGGGAGCGGCCACTGAAGCTTTCTTT.